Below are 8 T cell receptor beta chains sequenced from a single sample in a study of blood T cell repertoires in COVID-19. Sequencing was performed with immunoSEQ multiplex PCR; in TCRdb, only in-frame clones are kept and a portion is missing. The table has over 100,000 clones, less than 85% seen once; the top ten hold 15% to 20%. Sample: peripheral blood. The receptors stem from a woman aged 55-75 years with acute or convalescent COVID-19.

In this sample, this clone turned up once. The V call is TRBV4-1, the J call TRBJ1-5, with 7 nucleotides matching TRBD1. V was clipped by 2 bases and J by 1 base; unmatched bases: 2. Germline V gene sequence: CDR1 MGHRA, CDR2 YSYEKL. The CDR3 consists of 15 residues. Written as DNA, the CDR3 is TGCGCCAGCAGCCAACGACAGGGCAGCAATCAGCCCCAGCATTTT. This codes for CASSQRQGSNQPQHF.

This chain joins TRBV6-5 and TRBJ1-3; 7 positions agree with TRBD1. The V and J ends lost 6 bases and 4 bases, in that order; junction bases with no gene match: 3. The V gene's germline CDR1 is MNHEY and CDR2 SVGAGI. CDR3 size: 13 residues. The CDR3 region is CASRGQVGNTIYF. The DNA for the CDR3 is TGTGCCAGCAGAGGACAGGTCGGAAACACCATATATTTT.

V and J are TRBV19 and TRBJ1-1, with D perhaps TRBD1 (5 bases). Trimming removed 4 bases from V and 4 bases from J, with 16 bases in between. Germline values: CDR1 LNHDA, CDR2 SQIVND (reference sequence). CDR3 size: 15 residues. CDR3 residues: CASSTQAGMGTEAFF. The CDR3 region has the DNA TGTGCCAGTAGTACCCAGGCAGGGATGGGCACTGAAGCTTTCTTT.

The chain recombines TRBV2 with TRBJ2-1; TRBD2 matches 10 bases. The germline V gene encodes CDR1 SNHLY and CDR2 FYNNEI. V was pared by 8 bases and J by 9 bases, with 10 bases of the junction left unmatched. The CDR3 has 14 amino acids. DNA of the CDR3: TGTGCCAGCTCTCTAGCGGGAGTTGTGTTTGAGCAGTTCTTC. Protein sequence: CASSLAGVVFEQFF.

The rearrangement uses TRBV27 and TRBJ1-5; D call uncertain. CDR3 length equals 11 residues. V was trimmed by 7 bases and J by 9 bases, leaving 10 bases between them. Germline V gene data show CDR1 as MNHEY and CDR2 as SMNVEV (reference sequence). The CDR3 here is CASTPSRPQHF. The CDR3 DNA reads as TGTGCCAGCACTCCTAGTCGGCCCCAGCATTTT.

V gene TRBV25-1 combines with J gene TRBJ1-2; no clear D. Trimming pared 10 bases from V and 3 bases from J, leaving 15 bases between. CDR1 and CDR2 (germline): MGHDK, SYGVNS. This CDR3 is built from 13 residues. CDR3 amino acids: CATYEAADYGYTF. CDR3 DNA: TGTGCCACGTACGAGGCGGCAGACTATGGCTACACCTTC.

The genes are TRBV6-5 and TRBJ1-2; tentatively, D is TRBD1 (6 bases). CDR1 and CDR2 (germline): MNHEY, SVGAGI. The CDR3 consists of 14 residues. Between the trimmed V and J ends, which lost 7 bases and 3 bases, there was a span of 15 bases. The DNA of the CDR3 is TGTGCCAGCAACCGGCTAGGGGGGGACTATGGCTACACCTTC. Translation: CASNRLGGDYGYTF.

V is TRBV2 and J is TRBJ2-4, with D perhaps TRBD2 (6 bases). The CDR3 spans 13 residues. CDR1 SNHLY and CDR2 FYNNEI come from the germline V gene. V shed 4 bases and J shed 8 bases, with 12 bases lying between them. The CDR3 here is CASSAGSGDIQYF. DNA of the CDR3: TGTGCCAGCAGTGCGGGTAGCGGCGACATTCAGTACTTC.